This entry lists 20 T cell receptor beta chains sequenced from one sample in a study of blood T cells in healthy people across ages. Primers used in a second PCR of about 6 to 11 cycles were a sample-barcoded 5' primer and a J-beta primer mix. TCRdb re-called the 5' RACE reads with MiXCR, one entry per CDR3 protein. The table has just over 1 million distinct CDR3 sequences, roughly 45% seen once. Sequenced sample: blood. All receptors derive from a woman aged 60 to 75 in good health.

The sample holds a few counts of this clonotype. The chain recombines TRBV5-1 with TRBJ2-5; 9 bases fit TRBD1. V trimming: 2 bases; J trimming: 7 bases; junction bases outside the gene matches: 6. The CDR3 runs 14 residues. Germline CDR1 SGHRS, CDR2 YFSETQ. In DNA form, the CDR3 reads TGCGCCAGCAGCTTCCCGACAGGGGGTACGACCCAGTACTTC. It is translated as CASSFPTGGTTQYF.

Concerning this clonotype itself: A read error is possible here, since a much larger clone lies one base away. The rearrangement links TRBV7-8 to TRBJ2-3, with 10 positions matching TRBD2. This CDR3 comprises 19 residues. V trimming: 4 bases; J trimming: 2 bases; junction bases outside the gene matches: 15. Germline CDR1 and CDR2: SGHVS and FQNEAQ. Here the CDR3 reads CASSSPGPAGGPDTDTQYF. For the CDR3, the DNA is TGTGCCAGCAGCTCCCCAGGACCAGCGGGAGGGCCTGACACAGATACGCAGTATTTT.

The V gene is TRBV5-6, the J gene TRBJ2-5; D might be TRBD2 (5 bases). Germline-derived CDR1 and CDR2 are SGHDT and YYEEEE. Trimming left V 4 bases short and J 0 bases short, with 16 bases between. This CDR3 is 16 amino acids long. CDR3 region: CASSTTSGLYQETQYF. Here the CDR3 DNA reads TGTGCCAGCAGCACCACCAGCGGTCTGTACCAAGAGACCCAGTACTTC.

This clonotype occurred a few times. This rearrangement joins TRBV7-3 to TRBJ1-6; D is unclear. The V end was cut by 4 bases, the J end by 11 bases, with 12 bases between. Germline V gene sequence: CDR1 SGHTA, CDR2 FQGTGA. The CDR3 covers 13 residues. CDR3 residues: CASSYYPGAPLHF. In DNA form, the CDR3 reads TGTGCCAGCAGCTACTACCCGGGAGCACCCCTCCACTTT.

This clonotype was seen a few times. The J gene is TRBJ2-7, the V gene TRBV5-1; the D is unclear. Germline CDR1 SGHRS, CDR2 YFSETQ. This CDR3 spans 13 amino acids. Trimming removed 0 bases from V and 2 bases from J, with 6 bases in between. In DNA, the CDR3 is TGCGCCAGCAGCTTGGCCCATACCTACGAGCAGTACTTC. It is translated as CASSLAHTYEQYF. Drawing the rest from reference TRBV5-1 and TRBJ2-7, the complete variable domain is KAGVTQTPRYLIKTRGQQVTLSCSPISGHRSVSWYQQTPGQGLQFLFEYFSETQRNKGNFPGRFSGRQFSNSRSEMNVSTLELGDSALYLCASSLAHTYEQYFGPGTRLTVT.

There are a few counts of this clonotype. The rearrangement uses TRBV10-3 and TRBJ1-2; 9 nucleotides line up with TRBD1. This CDR3 is built from 13 residues. Trimming took 6 bases from V and 6 from J; bases not matched to a gene: 5. Looked up from germline, CDR1 is ENHRY and CDR2 is SYGVKD. The CDR3 is CAIRRDRVDGYTF. The CDR3 nucleotides are TGTGCCATCAGGAGGGACAGGGTAGATGGCTACACCTTC.

This chain uses TRBV29-1 with TRBJ1-2; 8 bases fit TRBD1. Germline V CDR1 and CDR2: SQVTM, ANQGSEA. This CDR3 has 14 amino acids. V was clipped by 4 bases and J by 8 bases; unmatched bases: 12. The DNA for the CDR3 is TGCAGCGTTGCCCTCGGGACAGGTCCTGGCGGCTACACCTTC. This codes for CSVALGTGPGGYTF.

This clonotype turned up a few times. The chain combines TRBV18 with TRBJ1-5, with D perhaps TRBD1 (5 bases). Germline loops: CDR1 KGHSH, CDR2 LQKENI. There are 15 residues in the CDR3. V was cut by 4 bases and J by 0 bases, with 10 bases left in between. CDR3 sequence reads: CASSLTADSNQPQHF. CDR3 bases: TGTGCCAGCTCACTGACAGCGGATAGCAATCAGCCCCAGCATTTT.

To note about this clonotype: An end of the junction differs from the germline gene, which may be a read error. This chain links TRBV27 with TRBJ2-1; no reliable D call. The V gene's germline CDR1 is MNHEY and CDR2 SMNVEV (reference sequence). This CDR3 comprises 11 residues. In DNA form, the CDR3 reads TGTGCCATCAGTACCCTTGATGAGCAGTTCTTC. It encodes CAISTLDEQFF.

The chain combines TRBV5-1 with TRBJ2-7; tentatively, D is TRBD2 (5 bases). Trimming removed 4 bases at V and 0 bases at J, with 11 bases between. Germline loops: CDR1 SGHRS, CDR2 YFSETQ. This CDR3 has 14 residues. CDR3 sequence: CASSMVGSSYEQYF. The CDR3 nucleotides read TGCGCCAGCAGCATGGTGGGGAGCTCCTACGAGCAGTACTTC.

The sample holds a few counts of this clonotype. This chain joins TRBV4-2 and TRBJ2-3, with 14 bases that match TRBD2. Germline CDR1 and CDR2: LGHNA and YNFKEQ. The CDR3 totals 17 residues. After removal of 4 bases from V and 0 bases from J, the junction contained 3 bases not matched to a gene. CDR3 loop: CASSRTSGRPSTDTQYF. The CDR3 DNA reads TGTGCCAGCAGCCGGACTAGCGGGAGGCCTAGCACAGATACGCAGTATTTT.

This clonotype showed up just a few times. The chain couples TRBV5-1 to TRBJ2-7; 10 bases are a match to TRBD2. The CDR3 sequence is 16 residues long. Germline trimming cut 1 base from V and 0 bases from J; bases unmatched to any gene: 4. CDR1 and CDR2 (germline): SGHRS, YFSETQ. The chain's CDR3 is CASSLRPSGSSYEQYF. CDR3 nucleotides: TGCGCCAGCAGCTTGCGGCCTAGCGGGAGCTCCTACGAGCAGTACTTC.

The J gene is TRBJ2-1, the V gene TRBV6-2 or TRBV6-3; 10 bases agree with TRBD2. The CDR3 is made up of 18 amino acids. Per germline, CDR1 MNHEY and CDR2 SVGEGT. The V gene end was trimmed by 4 bases and the J gene end by 10 bases; junction bases not matched to a gene: 19. The CDR3: CASSSSGTLAGVLLEQFF. Here the CDR3 DNA reads TGTGCCAGCAGTTCTAGTGGGACTCTAGCGGGAGTTCTATTGGAGCAGTTCTTC.

CDR3 sequence (DNA): TGTGCCAGCAGCGTAGGGGACTCGGAGGTCTACGAGCAGTACTTC. Amino acids: CASSVGDSEVYEQYF. This rearrangement joins TRBV9 to TRBJ2-7, with D tentatively TRBD2 (6 bases). Germline CDR1 and CDR2: SGDLS and YYNGEE. This CDR3 comprises 15 residues. V lost 0 bases, J lost 3 bases, and 13 bases lay in between.

This chain connects TRBV27 to TRBJ2-1, with 8 bases aligning to TRBD2. Germline V lookup: CDR1 MNHEY, CDR2 SMNVEV (reference sequence). The CDR3 contains 18 residues. V shed 2 bases and J 5 bases; nucleotides not matched to a gene: 14. The CDR3 DNA follows: TGTGCCAGCAGTTTAACCCTACTAGCGGTGGCGGCACACAATGAGCAGTTCTTC. Amino acid sequence: CASSLTLLAVAAHNEQFF.

This clonotype was recorded a few times. The V call is TRBV27, the J call TRBJ1-2, with 9 positions matching TRBD1. CDR1 and CDR2 from the germline V gene are MNHEY and SMNVEV (reference sequence). J lost 8 bases, V lost 5 bases, and 15 bases had no gene match. This CDR3 region has 16 residues. CDR3 DNA sequence: TGTGCCAGCAGTCAACATACAGGGGGCGCTTCTGACGGCTACACCTTC. It encodes CASSQHTGGASDGYTF.

V is TRBV5-1 and J is TRBJ2-7, with D perhaps matching TRBD1 or TRBD2 (5 bases each). Between the trimmed V and J ends, which lost 4 bases and 4 bases, there was a span of 15 bases. CDR1 and CDR2 from the germline V gene are SGHRS and YFSETQ. The length of the CDR3 is 14 residues. CDR3 nucleotide sequence: TGCGCCAGCAGCGTGGCAGGGAGTGAATACGAGCAGTACTTC. Its protein product is CASSVAGSEYEQYF.

V usage is TRBV20-1 and J usage is TRBJ2-3; D is possibly TRBD1 (6 bases). This CDR3 contains 12 residues. Germline assignment: CDR1 DFQATT and CDR2 SNEGSKA (reference sequence). V lost 5 bases, J lost 4 bases, and 10 bases lay in between. Here the CDR3 reads CSALQGADTQYF. The CDR3 region has the DNA TGCAGTGCTTTACAGGGAGCAGATACGCAGTATTTT.

The genes are TRBV5-1 and TRBJ2-1, with 9 bases that match TRBD2. Germline CDR1 reads SGHRS; CDR2 reads YFSETQ. This CDR3 spans 15 amino acids. V lost 4 bases to trimming and J lost 6 bases; unmatched junction nucleotides: 8. CDR3 protein: CASSPGTSSVNEQFF. In DNA, the CDR3 is TGCGCCAGCAGCCCCGGGACTAGCTCAGTCAATGAGCAGTTCTTC.

Worth noting for this clonotype: Mismatch with germline at one junction end may stem from a read error. V usage is TRBV27 and J usage is TRBJ2-7; maybe TRBD2 (6 bases). The CDR3 sequence is 12 residues long. Germline CDR1 and CDR2: MNHEY and SMNVEV (reference sequence). Here the CDR3 reads CTSGPRPYEQYF. CDR3 DNA sequence: TGTACCAGCGGGCCCCGACCCTACGAGCAGTACTTC.